This T cell receptor (beta chain) comes out of a study of blood T cells in healthy people across ages (dated by TCRdb to the mid-2010s). Study-level background: Template switching captured roughly one uniquely barcoded TCR beta cDNA molecule per two T cells in model experiments. To avoid experimental bias, donors of different ages were randomly spread across the sequencing lanes. Donors were grouped into four age groups: young (average roughly 17 years), middle-aged (roughly 37), aged (about 60) and long-lived (less than 85). The study measured age-related changes in TCR beta repertoire diversity using deep sequencing normalized with unique cDNA molecular identifiers. Two additional independent replicas of 1 million unique cDNA reads from the same blood draw were analyzed for two donors (one aged 18 to 30 and one aged 80 or older).

Systemically healthy Caucasian individuals from Russia, approximately 39 in total and aged about 6 to 100 years, were included as donors. About 10 milliliters of peripheral blood were collected from each donor into EDTA-treated Vacutainer tubes. PBMCs were isolated by Ficoll-Paque density-gradient centrifugation, with at least 6 million obtained per sample. Total RNA was extracted from PBMCs with Trizol reagent, with at least 5 micrograms obtained per sample. Naive CD45RAhigh/CD27high T cell percentages were measured by flow cytometry on a PBMC aliquot from every donor. Of note for this clonotype: Its target antigen remains unknown. No much larger clone exists at a distance of one base, and base qualities are not known.

Points the paper makes about the study in general: Observed TCR beta diversity correlated strongly with the percentage of naive T cells measured by flow cytometry. As age increased, observed TCR beta diversity per million T cells dropped in a roughly linear way, and a significant reduction was already evident by age 40. Estimates of total diversity based on one million sequenced T cells were regarded as lower bounds and as underestimates. Donor CMV infection status was unknown, potentially confounding age-related changes in expanded clonotypes. Because profiling used bulk unsorted PBMCs, naive and antigen-experienced compartments could not be compared conclusively. Compared with the aged group, the long-lived group had more naive CD4+ T cells, fewer expanded clones and increased TCR diversity, suggesting age selection.

The library was generated by 5' RACE. This sample was sequenced with an Illumina HiSeq 2500. A second PCR of about 6 to 11 cycles was performed with a sample-barcoded 5' primer and a J-beta primer mix. A template-switch 5' adaptor carrying 12 random nucleotides introduced a unique molecular identifier onto each TCR beta cDNA molecule. Each sample yielded at least 2.5 million CDR3-containing paired-end reads. The Mint cDNA synthesis kit, primed by a TRBC-specific oligonucleotide, was used to synthesize first-strand cDNA from all RNA. Following uracil-DNA glycosylase treatment, all cDNA underwent a first 18-cycle PCR with the universal primers M1SS and BC2_uni_R. From the authors' description of their analysis: Each sample was normalized by randomly selecting 1 million high-quality reads, each carrying a distinct molecular identifier. Reads with shared molecular identifiers were discarded instead of being binned into consensus sequences. MiTCR, with a Q25 quality threshold and the strictest error-elimination algorithm, was used for CDR3 identification, clonotype clustering and error correction. Lower-bound total TCR beta diversity was estimated with a nonparametric unseen species model using Euler transformation. Starting from the raw public reads, TCRdb applied fastp trimming at Q25, assembled clones with MiXCR and retained in-frame beta chains. Rows are combined by CDR3 protein, so each entry shows the most common genes and DNA. What appears here as the V and J calls and clone size reflects TCRdb's work, not the paper's. Across this sample there are 1,500,000 or so distinct CDR3 sequences, with 35% to 45% seen only once. The ten largest account for about 4.1% of the sample.

Sequencing used blood. The receptor's source is a woman between 18 and 29 years old in good health.

The nucleotides are TGTGCCAGCAGCAAGTTCAGGGACAGGACTTACAATGAGCAGTTCTTC. Protein translation: CASSKFRDRTYNEQFF. The V gene is TRBV21-1 and the J gene is TRBJ2-1; the D call TRBD1 from the table was never checked on the DNA. TRBV21-1 counts as a pseudogene. From cysteine to phenylalanine, the CDR3 is 16 amino acids long. Only the CDR3 DNA stays, 48 bases, in frame from base 1.